A single TCR beta chain is shown here with its context. The data were taken from a study of shared T cell receptors in the human thymus. This CDR3 contains 14 residues. Trimming took 5 bases from V and 9 from J; bases not matched to a gene: 11. CDR1 MNHEY and CDR2 SVGAGI come from the germline V gene. Clones were sequenced by immunoSEQ multiplex PCR, and TCRdb holds only the in-frame ones, with some missing. Of hundreds of thousands of clones in the sample, around 87% were seen once. These same data were also listed under a study on human thymus T cells. That investigation notes: Thymic TCR repertoires of unrelated people reportedly overlapped highly.

The clonotype was recovered from a boy in the first two years of life with a congenital heart defect. The rearrangement links TRBV6-5 to TRBJ2-7, with 9 nucleotides matching TRBD1. The specimen sequenced was thymocytes. The CDR3 DNA reads TGTGCCAGCAGTCCCGGACAGGGGAGGTTCGGGCAGTACTTC. Translating it yields CASSPGQGRFGQYF.